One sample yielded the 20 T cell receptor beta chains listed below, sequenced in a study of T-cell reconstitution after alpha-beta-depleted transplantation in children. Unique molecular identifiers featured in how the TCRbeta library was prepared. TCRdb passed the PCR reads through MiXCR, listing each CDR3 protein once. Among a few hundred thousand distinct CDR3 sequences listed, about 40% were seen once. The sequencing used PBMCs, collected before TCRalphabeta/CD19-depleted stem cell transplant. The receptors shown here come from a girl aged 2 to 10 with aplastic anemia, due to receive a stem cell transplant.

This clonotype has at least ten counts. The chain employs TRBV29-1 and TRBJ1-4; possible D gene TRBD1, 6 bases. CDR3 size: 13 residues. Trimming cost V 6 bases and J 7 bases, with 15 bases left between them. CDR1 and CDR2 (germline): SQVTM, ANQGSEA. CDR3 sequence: CSVKGELREKLFF. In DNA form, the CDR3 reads TGCAGCGTCAAGGGGGAATTGCGTGAAAAACTGTTTTTT.

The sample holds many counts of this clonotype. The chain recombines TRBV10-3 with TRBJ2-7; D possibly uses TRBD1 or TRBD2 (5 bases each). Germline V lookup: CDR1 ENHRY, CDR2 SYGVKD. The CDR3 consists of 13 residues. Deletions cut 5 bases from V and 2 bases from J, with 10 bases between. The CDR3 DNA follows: TGTGCCATCAGTCGGGACGGAGCCTACGAGCAGTACTTC. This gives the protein CAISRDGAYEQYF.

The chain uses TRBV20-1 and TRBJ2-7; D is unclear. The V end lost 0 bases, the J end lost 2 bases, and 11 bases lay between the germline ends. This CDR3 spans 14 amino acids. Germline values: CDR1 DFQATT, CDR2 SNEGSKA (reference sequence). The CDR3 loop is CSARDPRVAYEQYF. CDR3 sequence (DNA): TGCAGTGCTAGAGATCCCCGGGTAGCCTACGAGCAGTACTTC.

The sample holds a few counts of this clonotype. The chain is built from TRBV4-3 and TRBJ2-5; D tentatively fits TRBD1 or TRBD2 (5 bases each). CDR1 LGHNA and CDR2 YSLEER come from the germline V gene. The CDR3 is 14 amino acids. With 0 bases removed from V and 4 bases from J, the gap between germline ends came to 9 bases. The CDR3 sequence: CASSQDYGAETQYF. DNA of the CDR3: TGCGCCAGCAGCCAAGATTACGGGGCAGAGACCCAGTACTTC.

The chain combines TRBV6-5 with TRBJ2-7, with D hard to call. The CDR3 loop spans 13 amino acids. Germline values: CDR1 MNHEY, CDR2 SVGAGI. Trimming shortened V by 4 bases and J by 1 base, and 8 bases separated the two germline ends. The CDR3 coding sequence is TGTGCCAGCAGTTTAGACACTTCCTACGAGCAGTACTTC. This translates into CASSLDTSYEQYF.

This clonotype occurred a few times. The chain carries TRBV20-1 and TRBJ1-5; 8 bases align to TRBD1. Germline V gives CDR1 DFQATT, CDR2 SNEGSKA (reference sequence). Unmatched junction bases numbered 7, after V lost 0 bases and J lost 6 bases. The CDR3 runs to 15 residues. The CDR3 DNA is TGCAGTGCTAGAGAAGACAGGGGAGTAGGTCAGCCCCAGCATTTT. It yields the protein CSAREDRGVGQPQHF.

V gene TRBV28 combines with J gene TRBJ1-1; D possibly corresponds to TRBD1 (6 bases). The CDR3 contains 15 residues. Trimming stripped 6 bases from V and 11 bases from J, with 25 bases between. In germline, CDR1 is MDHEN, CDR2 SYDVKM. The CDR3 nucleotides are TGTGCCAGCAGCCCACGAGACAGGTACCTTACCTCGGCTTTCTTT. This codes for CASSPRDRYLTSAFF.

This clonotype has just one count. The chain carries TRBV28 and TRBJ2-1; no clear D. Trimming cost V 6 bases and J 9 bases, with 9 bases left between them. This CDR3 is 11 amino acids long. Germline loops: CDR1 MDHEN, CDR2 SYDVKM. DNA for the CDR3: TGTGCCAGCAGCTTCGGCGTTGAGCAGTTCTTC. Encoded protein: CASSFGVEQFF.

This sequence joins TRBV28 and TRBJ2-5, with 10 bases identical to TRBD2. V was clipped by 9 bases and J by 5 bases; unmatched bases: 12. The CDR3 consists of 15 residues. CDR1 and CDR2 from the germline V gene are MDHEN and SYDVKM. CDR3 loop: CASLTGTSVLETQYF. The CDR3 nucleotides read TGTGCCAGTTTAACCGGGACTAGCGTTTTGGAGACCCAGTACTTC.

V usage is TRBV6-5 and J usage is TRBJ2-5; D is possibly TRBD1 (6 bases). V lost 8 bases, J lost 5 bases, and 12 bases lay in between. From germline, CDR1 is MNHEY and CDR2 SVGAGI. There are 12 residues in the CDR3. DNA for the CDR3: TGTGCCAGCGGTGACAGGATCGAGACCCAGTACTTC. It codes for CASGDRIETQYF.

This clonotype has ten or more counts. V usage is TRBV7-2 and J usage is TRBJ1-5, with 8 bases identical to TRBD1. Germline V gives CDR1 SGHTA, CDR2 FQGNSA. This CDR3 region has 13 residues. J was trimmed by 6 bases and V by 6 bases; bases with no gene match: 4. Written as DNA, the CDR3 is TGTGCCAGCAGATGGGACAGGAGTCAGCCCCAGCATTTT. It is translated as CASRWDRSQPQHF.

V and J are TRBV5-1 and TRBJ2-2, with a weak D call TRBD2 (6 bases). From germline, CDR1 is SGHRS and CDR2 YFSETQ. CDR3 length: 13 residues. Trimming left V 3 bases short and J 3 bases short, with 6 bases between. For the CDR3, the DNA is TGCGCCAGCAGCTGGGGGGACACCGGGGAGCTGTTTTTT. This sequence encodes CASSWGDTGELFF.

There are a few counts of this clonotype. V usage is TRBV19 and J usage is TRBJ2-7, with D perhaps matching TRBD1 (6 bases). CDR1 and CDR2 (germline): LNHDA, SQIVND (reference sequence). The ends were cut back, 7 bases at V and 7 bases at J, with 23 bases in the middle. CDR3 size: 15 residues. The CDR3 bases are TGTGCCAGTAAGATAGATGGTCGGCAGGGGCGGGAGCAGTACTTC. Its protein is CASKIDGRQGREQYF.

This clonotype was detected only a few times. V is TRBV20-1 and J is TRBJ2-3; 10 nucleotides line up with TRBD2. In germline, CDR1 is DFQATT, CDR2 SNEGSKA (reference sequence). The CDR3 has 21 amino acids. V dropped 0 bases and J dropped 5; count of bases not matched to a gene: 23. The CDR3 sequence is CSARDGGLAGANHPLRDTQYF. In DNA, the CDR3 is TGCAGTGCTAGAGACGGGGGGCTAGCGGGGGCCAACCATCCACTCCGAGATACGCAGTATTTT.

The CDR3 protein is CASSLAGGISNQPQHF. In nucleotides, the CDR3 is TGCGCCAGCAGCTTGGCCGGGGGGATCTCTAATCAGCCCCAGCATTTT. The V and J genes are TRBV5-1 and TRBJ1-5; a weak D match, TRBD1 (5 bases). Germline V gene data show CDR1 as SGHRS and CDR2 as YFSETQ. V was cut by 0 bases and J by 4 bases, with 14 bases left in between. The CDR3 totals 16 residues.

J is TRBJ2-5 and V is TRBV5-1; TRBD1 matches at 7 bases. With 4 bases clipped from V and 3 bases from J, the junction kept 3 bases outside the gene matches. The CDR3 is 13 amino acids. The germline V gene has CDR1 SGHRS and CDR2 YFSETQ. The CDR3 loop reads CASSIGTEETQYF. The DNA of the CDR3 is TGCGCCAGCAGCATTGGGACAGAAGAGACCCAGTACTTC.

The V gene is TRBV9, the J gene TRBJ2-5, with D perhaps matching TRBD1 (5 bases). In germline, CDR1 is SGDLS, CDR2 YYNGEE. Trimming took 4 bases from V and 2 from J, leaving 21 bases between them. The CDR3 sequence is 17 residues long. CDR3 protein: CASSPVPRAPFQETQYF. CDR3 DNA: TGTGCCAGCAGCCCAGTCCCCAGGGCACCGTTTCAAGAGACCCAGTACTTC. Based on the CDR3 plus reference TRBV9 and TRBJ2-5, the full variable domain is DSGVTQTPKHLITATGQRVTLRCSPRSGDLSVYWYQQSLDQGLQFLIQYYNGEERAKGNILERFSAQQFPDLHSELNLSSLELGDSALYFCASSPVPRAPFQETQYFGPGTRLLVL.

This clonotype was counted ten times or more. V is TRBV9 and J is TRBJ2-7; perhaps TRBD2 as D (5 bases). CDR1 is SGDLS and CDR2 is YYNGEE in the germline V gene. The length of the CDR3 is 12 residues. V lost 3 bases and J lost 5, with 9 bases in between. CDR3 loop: CASSGPGNEQYF. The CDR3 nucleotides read TGTGCCAGCAGCGGCCCGGGGAACGAGCAGTACTTC.

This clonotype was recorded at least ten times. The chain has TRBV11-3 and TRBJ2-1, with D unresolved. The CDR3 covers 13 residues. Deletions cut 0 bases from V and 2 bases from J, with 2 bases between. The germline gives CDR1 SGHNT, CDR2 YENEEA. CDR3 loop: CASSLDTYNEQFF. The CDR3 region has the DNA TGTGCCAGCAGCTTAGACACCTACAATGAGCAGTTCTTC.

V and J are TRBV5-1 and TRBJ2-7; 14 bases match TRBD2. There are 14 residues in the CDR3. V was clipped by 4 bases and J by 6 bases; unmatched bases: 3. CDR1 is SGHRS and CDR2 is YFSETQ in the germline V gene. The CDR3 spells CASSRLAGGSEQYF. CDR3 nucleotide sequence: TGCGCCAGCAGCCGACTAGCGGGAGGGAGCGAGCAGTACTTC.